The 6 T cell receptor beta chains presented below share a single source sample, sequenced in a study of radiotherapy plus CTLA-4 blockade in lung cancer. Using immunoSEQ multiplex PCR, the repertoire was profiled, and TCRdb retains in-frame clones only, with some absent. The table shows tens of thousands of clones, with around nine tenths occurring only once. The sequencing here drew on peripheral blood, taken from a patient treated with radiotherapy plus ipilimumab. Every receptor here comes from a human donor with non-small cell lung cancer who had stable disease on radiotherapy plus ipilimumab.

Only one count was recorded for this clone. The genes are TRBV5-1 and TRBJ1-1; unclear D gene. V shed 1 base and J shed 4 bases, with 14 bases lying between them. Germline lookup yields CDR1 SGHRS and CDR2 YFSETQ. The CDR3 spans 15 residues. The CDR3 is CASSLTASVATEAFF. CDR3 nucleotides: TGCGCCAGCAGCTTGACAGCTTCTGTGGCCACTGAAGCTTTCTTT.

The chain uses TRBV6-5 and TRBJ1-5; no clear D. The CDR3 extends over 13 amino acids. Germline CDR1 reads MNHEY; CDR2 reads SVGAGI. V was clipped by 8 bases and J by 4 bases, with 12 bases between them. The CDR3 protein is CASGSGGNQPQHF. In nucleotides, the CDR3 is TGTGCCAGCGGGTCCGGAGGGAATCAGCCCCAGCATTTT.

The rearrangement links TRBV7-2 to TRBJ2-3; D is unresolved. The CDR3 runs 15 residues. V was trimmed by 1 base and J by 0 bases, leaving 8 bases between them. Germline V gives CDR1 SGHTA, CDR2 FQGNSA. The chain's CDR3 is CASSLEPRSTDTQYF. Here the CDR3 DNA reads TGTGCCAGCAGCTTAGAACCGCGTAGCACAGATACGCAGTATTTT.

This clone occurred a few times. This chain connects TRBV7-9 to TRBJ2-3; 8 bases fit TRBD1. Trimming at V came to 5 bases and at J to 4 bases, leaving 5 bases not matched to a gene. The CDR3 extends over 14 amino acids. CDR1 is SEHNR, CDR2 FQNEAQ, per germline (reference sequence). The CDR3 protein is CASSKTGGADTQYF. The CDR3 DNA follows: TGTGCCAGCAGCAAAACAGGGGGAGCAGATACGCAGTATTTT. Looking up the rest from reference TRBV7-9 and TRBJ2-3 gives the full variable domain: DTGVSQNPRHKITKRGQNVTFRCDPISEHNRLYWYRQTLGQGPEFLTYFQNEAQLEKSRLLSDRFSAERPKGSFSTLEIQRTEQGDSAMYLCASSKTGGADTQYFGPGTRLTVL.

This clone was observed a few times. V is TRBV7-2 and J is TRBJ2-1; 8 bases map to TRBD2. The CDR3 spans 15 residues. The germline gives CDR1 SGHTA, CDR2 FQGNSA. V dropped 1 base and J dropped 7; count of bases not matched to a gene: 6. The CDR3 DNA reads as TGTGCCAGCAGCTTAGACGGGGGGGCCGGTAATGAGCAGTTCTTC. Protein product: CASSLDGGAGNEQFF.

This chain joins TRBV29-1 and TRBJ2-7; 7 positions agree with TRBD1. V lost 8 bases to trimming and J lost 8 bases; unmatched junction nucleotides: 12. Germline-derived CDR1 and CDR2 are SQVTM and ANQGSEA. This CDR3 region has 12 residues. The CDR3 bases are TGCAGCCGAACAGGGGCAGCTACGAAGCAGTACTTC. Translation gives CSRTGAATKQYF.